These 3 T cell receptor beta chains came from one sample sequenced in a study of circulating CD8 cells and anti-PD-1 response in melanoma. Each library started from approximately 14 ng of total RNA using the QIAseq Immune Repertoire TCR panel. TCRdb called the reads again in MiXCR, with one record for every CDR3 protein. The repertoire holds approximately 140 distinct CDR3 sequences, approximately 8.1% seen once, with roughly 32% in the top ten. From live CD3+CD8+TCRalphabeta+ cells, four PD-1 and/or TIGIT subsets were sorted. Specimen: CD8+ T cells from PBMCs, collected at baseline or after one month of anti-PD-1 therapy (not recorded which). Source of these receptors: a human donor with melanoma.

Turning to this clonotype: A read error may explain this, as a much larger clone is one base away. V usage is TRBV6-4 and J usage is TRBJ2-1, with a tentative D call TRBD1 (5 bases). This CDR3 has 13 residues. Germline assignment: CDR1 MRHNA and CDR2 SNTAGT. CDR3 loop: CASSDSDSNGQFF. The DNA for the CDR3 is TGTGCCAGCAGTGACTCAGACAGCAATGGGCAGTTCTTC.

This clonotype is labeled large (0.1 to 1%). The chain joins TRBV20-1 to TRBJ2-1, with D perhaps TRBD1 or TRBD2 (5 bases each). Trimming took 4 bases from V and 6 from J, leaving 19 bases between them. Per germline, CDR1 DFQATT and CDR2 SNEGSKA (reference sequence). The CDR3 is 15 residues long. CDR3 sequence reads: CSANTGTIEGNEQFF. CDR3 DNA sequence: TGCAGTGCTAATACCGGGACCATCGAGGGCAATGAGCAGTTCTTC.

In its sample, this clonotype is medium-sized. The chain links TRBV6-6 to TRBJ2-1; D is unclear. Germline V lookup: CDR1 MNHNY, CDR2 SVGAGI (reference sequence). CDR3 length equals 12 residues. With 2 bases removed from V and 9 bases from J, the gap between germline ends came to 8 bases. The chain's CDR3 is CASSYGVIEQFF. CDR3 nucleotides: TGTGCCAGCAGTTACGGGGTAATTGAGCAGTTCTTC.